This T cell receptor (beta chain) was obtained from a study of shared clonotypes between healthy human individuals. There are 14 residues in the CDR3. CDR1 is SGHVS and CDR2 is FNYEAQ in the germline V gene. V was shortened by 7 bases and J by 0 bases, with 13 bases between the two germline ends. Profiling relied on immunoSEQ multiplex PCR, and the TCRdb table lists in-frame clones only, not all of them. The sample lists about 530,000 clones, approximately 79% occurring once. The chain carries TRBV7-6 and TRBJ2-7; D unclear. The TCR sequence derives from a middle-aged woman in good health. Some clones in this sample may be carry-over from other donors' samples. The sample taken for sequencing was PBMCs. The CDR3 protein is CASTPEDRSYEQYF. CDR3 coding DNA: TGTGCCAGCACCCCCGAAGACCGCTCCTACGAGCAGTACTTC.